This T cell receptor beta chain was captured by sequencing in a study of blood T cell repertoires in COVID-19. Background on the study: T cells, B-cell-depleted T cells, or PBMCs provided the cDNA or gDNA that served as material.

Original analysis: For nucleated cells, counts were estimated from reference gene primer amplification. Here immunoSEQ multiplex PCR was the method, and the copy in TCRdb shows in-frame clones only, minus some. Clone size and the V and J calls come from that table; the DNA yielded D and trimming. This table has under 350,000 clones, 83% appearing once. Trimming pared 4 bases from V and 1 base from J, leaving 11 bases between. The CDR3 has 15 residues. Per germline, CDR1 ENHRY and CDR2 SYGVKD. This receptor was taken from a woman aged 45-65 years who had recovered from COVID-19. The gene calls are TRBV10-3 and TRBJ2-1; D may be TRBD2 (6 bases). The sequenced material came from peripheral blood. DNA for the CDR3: TGTGCCATCAGTGGCCGGGACTCTTCCTACAATGAGCAGTTCTTC. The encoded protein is CAISGRDSSYNEQFF.